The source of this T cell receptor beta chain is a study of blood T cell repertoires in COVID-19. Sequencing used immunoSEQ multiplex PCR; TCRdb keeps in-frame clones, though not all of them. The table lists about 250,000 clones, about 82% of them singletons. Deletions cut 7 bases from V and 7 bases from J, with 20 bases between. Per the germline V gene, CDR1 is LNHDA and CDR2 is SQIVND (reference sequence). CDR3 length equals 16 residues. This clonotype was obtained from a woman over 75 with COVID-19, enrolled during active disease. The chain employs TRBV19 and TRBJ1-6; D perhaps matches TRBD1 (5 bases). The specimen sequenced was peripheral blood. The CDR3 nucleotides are TGTGCCAGTAATAAAGCAGGGTCACTTGGGAATTCACCCCTCCACTTT. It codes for CASNKAGSLGNSPLHF. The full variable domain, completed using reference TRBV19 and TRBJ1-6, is DGGITQSPKYLFRKEGQNVTLSCEQNLNHDAMYWYRQDPGQGLRLIYYSQIVNDFQKGDIAEGYSVSREKKESFPLTVTSAQKNPTAFYLCASNKAGSLGNSPLHFGNGTRLTVT.